Below are 22 T cell receptor beta chains sequenced from a single sample in a study of identical twins. A single record per CDR3 protein comes from TCRdb applying MiXCR to the 5' RACE reads. The sample lists around 670,000 distinct CDR3 sequences, over 5% occurring once. Material for sequencing was naive T cells sorted from blood. Receptors were obtained from a man aged 18-30 years in good health.

This clonotype was recorded at least ten times. The chain is built from TRBV11-2 and TRBJ1-5; no clear D. CDR1 is SGHAT and CDR2 is FQNNGV in the germline V gene. The CDR3 spans 15 residues. The V end lost 5 bases, the J end lost 0 bases, and 11 bases lay between the germline ends. CDR3 amino acids: CASSPYALSNQPQHF. The CDR3 bases are TGTGCCAGCAGCCCCTACGCACTTAGCAATCAGCCCCAGCATTTT.

The chain joins TRBV12-3 or TRBV12-4 to TRBJ1-4, with D perhaps matching TRBD1 (5 bases). Trimming took 6 bases from V and 5 from J, leaving 25 bases between them. CDR3 length: 18 amino acids. The CDR3 nucleotides read TGTGCCAGCAGGCCGAGGGTGGGGCCCTGGGCGTCAAATGAAAAACTGTTTTTT. Translated, it gives CASRPRVGPWASNEKLFF.

This clonotype has more than one count but fewer than ten. The rearrangement joins TRBV20-1 to TRBJ2-7, with 8 bases fitting TRBD2. J lost 1 base, V lost 0 bases, and 5 bases had no gene match. Germline loops: CDR1 DFQATT, CDR2 SNEGSKA (reference sequence). This CDR3 region has 15 residues. This CDR3 reads CSARDRSGSSYEQYF. Written as DNA, the CDR3 is TGCAGTGCTAGAGATCGAAGCGGGAGTTCCTACGAGCAGTACTTC.

This clonotype appeared a few times. This sequence joins TRBV2 and TRBJ2-7; D might be TRBD2 (6 bases). CDR1 and CDR2 (germline): SNHLY, FYNNEI. The CDR3 sequence is 13 residues long. Between the trimmed V and J ends, which lost 7 bases and 4 bases, there was a span of 14 bases. The CDR3, as DNA: TGTGCCAGCATTGCGGGGAGTTCATACGAGCAGTACGTC. Translating it yields CASIAGSSYEQYV.

This clonotype was seen ten or more times. This chain uses TRBV4-2 with TRBJ2-7; 10 bases align to TRBD1. J gave up 3 bases and V 0 bases, and 2 bases lay outside the gene matches. In germline, CDR1 is LGHNA, CDR2 YNFKEQ. There are 15 residues in the CDR3. CDR3 DNA: TGTGCCAGCAGCCAAGAGGACAGGGGGTTCTACGAGCAGTACGTC. Its translation: CASSQEDRGFYEQYV.

The sample holds many counts of this clonotype. The chain uses TRBV12-3 or TRBV12-4 and TRBJ1-1; perhaps TRBD1 as D (5 bases). V lost 5 bases to trimming and J lost 3 bases, with 19 bases between them. The CDR3 is 16 residues long. The CDR3 region is CASSDSWTPRDTEAFF. CDR3 coding DNA: TGTGCCAGCAGTGATTCGTGGACACCTCGGGACACTGAAGCTTTCTTT.

This sequence joins TRBV12-3 or TRBV12-4 and TRBJ2-7, with 10 positions matching TRBD1. This CDR3 contains 15 residues. The junction had 8 bases not matched to a gene; V was cut back by 3 bases and J by 6 bases. The CDR3 DNA reads as TGTGCCAGCAGTTTGGACCTCGGACAGGGGGGCGAGCAGTACTTC. This encodes CASSLDLGQGGEQYF.

The V call is TRBV30, the J call TRBJ2-5; D uncertain. Germline values: CDR1 GTSNPN, CDR2 SVGIG (reference sequence). V lost 3 bases, J lost 1 base, and 9 bases lay in between. This CDR3 is built from 13 residues. DNA of the CDR3: TGTGCCTGGAGCCCGGGTCCCCAAGAGACCCAGTACTTC. Translated: CAWSPGPQETQYF. Drawing the rest from reference TRBV30 and TRBJ2-5, the complete variable domain is SQTIHQWPATLVQPVGSPLSLECTVEGTSNPNLYWYRQAAGRGLQLLFYSVGIGQISSEVPQNLSASRPQDRQFILSSKKLLLSDSGFYLCAWSPGPQETQYFGPGTRLLVL.

V and J are TRBV7-2 and TRBJ1-5; unclear D gene. Germline-derived CDR1 and CDR2 are SGHTA and FQGNSA. CDR3 length: 15 residues. The V and J ends lost 1 base and 4 bases respectively, with 11 bases between them. CDR3 DNA: TGTGCCAGCAGCTTAGATTGGACTGTAAATCAGCCCCAGCATTTT. Translating it yields CASSLDWTVNQPQHF.

This clonotype was observed many times. The chain recombines TRBV11-2 with TRBJ1-5; D unresolved. This CDR3 region has 13 residues. Germline V gene lookup returns CDR1 SGHAT and CDR2 FQNNGV. The ends were cut back, 6 bases at V and 4 bases at J, with 10 bases in the middle. Here the CDR3 DNA reads TGTGCCAGCAGATACAGCCGGAATCAGCCCCAGCATTTT. Protein product: CASRYSRNQPQHF.

At least ten counts were recorded for this clonotype. This chain uses TRBV5-1 with TRBJ2-1; D uncertain. The V gene's germline CDR1 is SGHRS and CDR2 YFSETQ. The CDR3 runs 14 residues. V lost 0 bases to trimming and J lost 5 bases, with 9 bases between them. Written as DNA, the CDR3 is TGCGCCAGCAGCTTGGACCGGCCGGACAATGAGCAGTTCTTC. Translating it yields CASSLDRPDNEQFF.

The chain has TRBV7-7 and TRBJ2-5; 9 bases map to TRBD1. V trimming: 4 bases; J trimming: 5 bases; junction bases outside the gene matches: 11. Germline values: CDR1 SSHAT, CDR2 FNYEAQ (reference sequence). The CDR3 has 16 amino acids. CDR3: CASSSGDRAIMETQYF. The CDR3 bases are TGTGCCAGCAGCTCCGGGGACAGGGCGATCATGGAGACCCAGTACTTC.

The chain joins TRBV5-1 to TRBJ2-1, with D possibly matching TRBD1 (5 bases). CDR1 is SGHRS and CDR2 is YFSETQ in the germline V gene. The CDR3 covers 15 residues. Trimming stripped 0 bases from V and 10 bases from J, with 17 bases between. The CDR3 protein is CASSLGRASSPEQFF. DNA for the CDR3: TGCGCCAGCAGCTTGGGCAGGGCTAGTAGCCCCGAGCAGTTCTTC.

In this sample, this clonotype turned up many times. The chain links TRBV29-1 to TRBJ1-1; tentatively, D is TRBD1 (5 bases). Looked up from germline, CDR1 is SQVTM and CDR2 is ANQGSEA. The CDR3 length is 13 residues. Trimming stripped 5 bases from V and 10 bases from J, with 20 bases between. This CDR3 is CSVIEGARTRAFF. The DNA for the CDR3 is TGCAGCGTTATTGAAGGGGCCCGAACGAGAGCTTTCTTT.

This clonotype has a handful of counts. The gene calls are TRBV30 and TRBJ2-1; 8 positions match TRBD2. Germline CDR1 GTSNPN, CDR2 SVGIG (reference sequence). The V segment lost 2 bases and the J segment 11 bases; nucleotides outside the gene matches: 11. The CDR3 covers 14 residues. The CDR3 DNA reads as TGTGCCTGGAGTAGGGCGGGAGGCTACGAGCAGCAGTTCTTC. Translated, it gives CAWSRAGGYEQQFF.

This clonotype was detected a few times. V and J are TRBV6-1 and TRBJ2-3; 12 positions match TRBD2. Germline lookup yields CDR1 MNHNS and CDR2 SASEGT. J gave up 4 bases and V 6 bases, and 14 bases lay outside the gene matches. The CDR3 has 18 amino acids. The CDR3 DNA sequence: TGTGCCAGCAGACCAAGTTTAGGACTAGCGGGACCCGCAGATACGCAGTATTTT. Encoded protein: CASRPSLGLAGPADTQYF.

This chain uses TRBV14 with TRBJ2-3; no definite D call. This CDR3 region has 13 residues. V was trimmed by 4 bases and J by 5 bases, leaving 10 bases between them. Per the germline V gene, CDR1 is SGHDN and CDR2 is FVKESK. CDR3 sequence (DNA): TGTGCCAGCAGCCCCCTGGGAAGAGATACGCAGTATTTT. Residues: CASSPLGRDTQYF.

The chain joins TRBV5-5 to TRBJ1-2, with D uncertain. Trimming removed 0 bases at V and 0 bases at J, with 6 bases between. The germline V gene encodes CDR1 SGHKS and CDR2 YYEKEE (reference sequence). The CDR3 is made up of 14 amino acids. The CDR3 coding sequence is TGTGCCAGCAGCTTGGACGGCTCTAACTATGGCTACACCTTC. Translating it yields CASSLDGSNYGYTF.

This clonotype was recorded at least ten times. The chain uses TRBV29-1 and TRBJ2-7; D is ambiguous. This CDR3 is built from 12 residues. CDR1 and CDR2 from the germline V gene are SQVTM and ANQGSEA. V was shortened by 4 bases and J by 3 bases, with 10 bases between the two germline ends. The CDR3 spells CSVVEVNYEQYF. DNA of the CDR3: TGCAGCGTTGTCGAAGTAAACTACGAGCAGTACTTC.

This clonotype was recorded many times. This chain uses TRBV20-1 with TRBJ2-5; D gene unclear. There are 9 residues in the CDR3. Per germline, CDR1 DFQATT and CDR2 SNEGSKA (reference sequence). CDR3 coding DNA: TGCAGCGGTAGAGAGACCCAGTACTTC. Protein sequence: CSGRETQYF.

This clonotype appeared many times. This rearrangement joins TRBV4-1 to TRBJ2-2, with 7 bases aligning to TRBD2. The CDR3 length is 17 residues. V gave up 0 bases and J gave up 5 bases; unmatched junction bases: 9. Looked up from germline, CDR1 is MGHRA and CDR2 is YSYEKL. The CDR3 protein is CASSQDGAGLETGELFF. The CDR3 nucleotides read TGCGCCAGCAGCCAAGACGGAGCGGGATTGGAAACCGGGGAGCTGTTTTTT.

This clonotype came up many times. CDR3: CSVEGNRPGYTF. For the CDR3, the DNA is TGCAGCGTTGAAGGGAATCGTCCTGGCTACACCTTC. V gene TRBV29-1 combines with J gene TRBJ1-2; D unresolved. Trimming stripped 1 base from V and 7 bases from J, with 10 bases between. Per the germline V gene, CDR1 is SQVTM and CDR2 is ANQGSEA. The CDR3 has 12 residues.